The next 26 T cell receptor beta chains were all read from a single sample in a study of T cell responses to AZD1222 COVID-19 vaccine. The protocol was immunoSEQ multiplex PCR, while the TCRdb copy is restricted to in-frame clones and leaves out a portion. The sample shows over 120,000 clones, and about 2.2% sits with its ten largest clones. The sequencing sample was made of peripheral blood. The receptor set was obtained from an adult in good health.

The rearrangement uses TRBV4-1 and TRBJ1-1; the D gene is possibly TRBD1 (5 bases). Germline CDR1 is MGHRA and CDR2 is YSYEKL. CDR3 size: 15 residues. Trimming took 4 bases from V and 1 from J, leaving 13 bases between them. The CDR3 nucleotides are TGCGCCAGCAGCCTATACGACAGTACGAACACTGAAGCTTTCTTT. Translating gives CASSLYDSTNTEAFF.

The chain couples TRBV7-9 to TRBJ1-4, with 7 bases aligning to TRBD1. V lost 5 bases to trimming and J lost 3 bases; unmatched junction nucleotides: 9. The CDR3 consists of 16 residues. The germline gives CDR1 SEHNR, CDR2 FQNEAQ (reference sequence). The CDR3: CASSPRGGGSNEKLFF. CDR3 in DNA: TGTGCCAGCAGCCCTCGGGGAGGGGGCTCTAATGAAAAACTGTTTTTT.

CDR3 region: CASSPRGMNTEAFF. DNA of the CDR3: TGCGCCAGCAGCCCACGGGGGATGAACACTGAAGCTTTCTTT. The chain links TRBV5-1 to TRBJ1-1, with a possible D match to TRBD1 (5 bases). V shed 4 bases and J shed 0 bases, with 10 bases lying between them. This CDR3 comprises 14 residues. Germline CDR1 and CDR2: SGHRS and YFSETQ. Full variable domain (remainder filled in from reference TRBV5-1 and TRBJ1-1): KAGVTQTPRYLIKTRGQQVTLSCSPISGHRSVSWYQQTPGQGLQFLFEYFSETQRNKGNFPGRFSGRQFSNSRSEMNVSTLELGDSALYLCASSPRGMNTEAFFGQGTRLTVV.

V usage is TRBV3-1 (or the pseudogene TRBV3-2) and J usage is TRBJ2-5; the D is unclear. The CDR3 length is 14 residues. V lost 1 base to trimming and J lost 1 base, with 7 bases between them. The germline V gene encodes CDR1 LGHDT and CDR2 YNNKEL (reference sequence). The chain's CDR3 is CASSQGPFQETQYF. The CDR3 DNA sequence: TGTGCCAGCAGCCAAGGCCCCTTCCAAGAGACCCAGTACTTC.

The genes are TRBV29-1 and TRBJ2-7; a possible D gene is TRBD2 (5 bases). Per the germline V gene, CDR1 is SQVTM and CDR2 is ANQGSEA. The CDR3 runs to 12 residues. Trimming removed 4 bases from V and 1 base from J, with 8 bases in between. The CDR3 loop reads CSVVEGSYEQYF. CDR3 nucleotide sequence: TGCAGCGTTGTAGAGGGATCCTACGAGCAGTACTTC.

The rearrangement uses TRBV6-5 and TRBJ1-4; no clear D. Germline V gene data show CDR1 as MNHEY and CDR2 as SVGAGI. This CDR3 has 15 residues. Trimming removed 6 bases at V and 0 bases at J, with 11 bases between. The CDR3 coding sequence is TGTGCCAGCAGATTTTCAAGTGCAACTAATGAAAAACTGTTTTTT. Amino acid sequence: CASRFSSATNEKLFF.

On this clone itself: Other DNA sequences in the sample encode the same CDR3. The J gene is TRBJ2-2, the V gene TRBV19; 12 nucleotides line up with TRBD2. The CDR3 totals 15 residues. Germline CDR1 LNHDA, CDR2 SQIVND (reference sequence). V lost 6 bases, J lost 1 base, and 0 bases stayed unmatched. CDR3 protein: CASRLAGGNTGELFF. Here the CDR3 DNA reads TGTGCCAGTAGACTAGCGGGGGGGAACACCGGGGAGCTGTTTTTT.

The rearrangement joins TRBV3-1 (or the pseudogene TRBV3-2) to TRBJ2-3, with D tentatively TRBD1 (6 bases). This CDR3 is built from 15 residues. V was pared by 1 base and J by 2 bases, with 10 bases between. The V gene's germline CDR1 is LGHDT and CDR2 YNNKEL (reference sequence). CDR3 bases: TGTGCCAGCAGCCAAGGGAACAGGGCCACAGATACGCAGTATTTT. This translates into CASSQGNRATDTQYF.

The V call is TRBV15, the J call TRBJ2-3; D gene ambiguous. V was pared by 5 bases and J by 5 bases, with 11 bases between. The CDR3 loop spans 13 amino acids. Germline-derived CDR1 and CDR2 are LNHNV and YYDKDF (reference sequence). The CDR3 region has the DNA TGTGCCACCAGCTCCGGCTACGGAGATACGCAGTATTTT. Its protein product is CATSSGYGDTQYF.

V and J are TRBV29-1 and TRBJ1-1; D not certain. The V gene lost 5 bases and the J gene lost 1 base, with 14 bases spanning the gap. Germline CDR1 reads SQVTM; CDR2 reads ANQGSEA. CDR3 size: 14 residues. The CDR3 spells CSVRGGKGNTEAFF. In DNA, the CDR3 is TGCAGCGTTCGCGGAGGGAAGGGGAACACTGAAGCTTTCTTT.

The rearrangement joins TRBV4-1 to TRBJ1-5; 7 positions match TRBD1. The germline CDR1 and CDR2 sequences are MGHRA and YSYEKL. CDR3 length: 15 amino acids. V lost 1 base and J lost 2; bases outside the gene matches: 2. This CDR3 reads CASSQAGTGNQPQHF. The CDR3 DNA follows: TGCGCCAGCAGCCAAGCCGGGACAGGCAATCAGCCCCAGCATTTT.

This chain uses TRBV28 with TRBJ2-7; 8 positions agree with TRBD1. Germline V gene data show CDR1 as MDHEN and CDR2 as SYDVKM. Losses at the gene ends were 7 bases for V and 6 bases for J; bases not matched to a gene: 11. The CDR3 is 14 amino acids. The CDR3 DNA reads TGTGCCAGCAAAAGGCAGGGGGCCAGGGGCGAGCAGTACTTC. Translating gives CASKRQGARGEQYF.

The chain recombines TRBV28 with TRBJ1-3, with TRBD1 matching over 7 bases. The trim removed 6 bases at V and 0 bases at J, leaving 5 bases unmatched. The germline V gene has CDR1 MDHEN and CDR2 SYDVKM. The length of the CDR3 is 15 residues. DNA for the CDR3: TGTGCCAGCAGACCCCGGACAGGCTCTGGAAACACCATATATTTT. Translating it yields CASRPRTGSGNTIYF.

CDR3 bases: TGTGCCAGCATGTGGGGTACTAGCGGCTACACCTTC. Translated: CASMWGTSGYTF. The rearrangement links TRBV12-3 or TRBV12-4 to TRBJ1-2; D ambiguous. The CDR3 covers 12 residues. V was pared by 7 bases and J by 8 bases, with 14 bases between.

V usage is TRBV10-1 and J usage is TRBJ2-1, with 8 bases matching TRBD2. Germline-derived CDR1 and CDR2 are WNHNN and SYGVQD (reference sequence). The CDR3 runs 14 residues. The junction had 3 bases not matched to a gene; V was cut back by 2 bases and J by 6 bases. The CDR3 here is CASSEESGGNEQFF. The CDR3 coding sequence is TGCGCCAGCAGTGAGGAAAGCGGGGGCAATGAGCAGTTCTTC.

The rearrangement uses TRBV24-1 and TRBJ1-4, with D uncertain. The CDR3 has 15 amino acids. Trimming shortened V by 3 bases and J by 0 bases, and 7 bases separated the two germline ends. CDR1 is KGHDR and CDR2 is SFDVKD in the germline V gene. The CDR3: CATSDGGTTNEKLFF. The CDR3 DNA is TGTGCCACCAGTGATGGTGGAACAACTAATGAAAAACTGTTTTTT.

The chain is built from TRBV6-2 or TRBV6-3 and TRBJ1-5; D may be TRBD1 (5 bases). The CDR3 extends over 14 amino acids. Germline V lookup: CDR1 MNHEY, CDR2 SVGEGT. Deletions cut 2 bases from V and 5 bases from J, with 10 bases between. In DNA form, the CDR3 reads TGTGCCAGCAGTTACCCGGGACGCCATCAGCCCCAGCATTTT. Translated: CASSYPGRHQPQHF.

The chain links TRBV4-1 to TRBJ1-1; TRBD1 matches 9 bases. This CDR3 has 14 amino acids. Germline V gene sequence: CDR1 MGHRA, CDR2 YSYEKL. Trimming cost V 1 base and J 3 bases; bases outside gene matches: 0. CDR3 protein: CASSQGQGDTEAFF. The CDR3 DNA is TGCGCCAGCAGCCAAGGACAGGGGGACACTGAAGCTTTCTTT.

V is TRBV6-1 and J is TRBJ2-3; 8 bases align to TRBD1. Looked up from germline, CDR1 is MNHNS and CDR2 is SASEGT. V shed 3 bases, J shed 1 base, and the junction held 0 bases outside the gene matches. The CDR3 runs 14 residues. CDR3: CASSEDRGTDTQYF. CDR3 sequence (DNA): TGTGCCAGCAGTGAGGACAGGGGCACAGATACGCAGTATTTT.

The CDR3 spells CARRENTGELFF. CDR3 nucleotide sequence: TGTGCCAGACGGGAGAACACCGGGGAGCTGTTTTTT. The chain has TRBV12-3 or TRBV12-4 and TRBJ2-2; maybe TRBD2 (5 bases). CDR3 length equals 12 residues. The germline V and J ends were trimmed by 9 bases and 1 base, with 6 bases remaining between them.

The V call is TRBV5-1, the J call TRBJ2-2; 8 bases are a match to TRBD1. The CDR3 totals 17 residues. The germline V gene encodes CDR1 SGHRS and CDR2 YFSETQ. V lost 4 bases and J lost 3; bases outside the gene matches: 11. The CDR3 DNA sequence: TGCGCCAGCAGCGAGGACAGGGTCGCGGTTGACACCGGGGAGCTGTTTTTT. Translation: CASSEDRVAVDTGELFF.

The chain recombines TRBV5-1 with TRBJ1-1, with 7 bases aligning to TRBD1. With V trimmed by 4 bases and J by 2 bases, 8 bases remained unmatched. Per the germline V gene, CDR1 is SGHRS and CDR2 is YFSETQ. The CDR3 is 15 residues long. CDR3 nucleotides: TGCGCCAGCAGCCCGGAGGGACAGACTAACACTGAAGCTTTCTTT. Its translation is CASSPEGQTNTEAFF.

CDR3 sequence: CASSPQEGVTYGYTF. CDR3 DNA: TGTGCCAGCAGCCCACAGGAGGGGGTTACCTATGGCTACACCTTC. The genes are TRBV6-5 and TRBJ1-2; perhaps TRBD1 as D (6 bases). This CDR3 is built from 15 residues. Looked up from germline, CDR1 is MNHEY and CDR2 is SVGAGI. Trimming removed 6 bases at V and 4 bases at J, with 18 bases between.

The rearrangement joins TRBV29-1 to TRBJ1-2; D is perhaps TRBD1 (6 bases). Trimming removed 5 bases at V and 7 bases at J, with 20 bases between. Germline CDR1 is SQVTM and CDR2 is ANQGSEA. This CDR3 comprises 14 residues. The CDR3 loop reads CSVHPLQGASGYTF. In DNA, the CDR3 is TGCAGCGTTCACCCCTTACAGGGAGCCTCTGGCTACACCTTC. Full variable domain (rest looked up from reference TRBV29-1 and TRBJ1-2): SAVISQKPSRDICQRGTSLTIQCQVDSQVTMMFWYRQQPGQSLTLIATANQGSEATYESGFVIDKFPISRPNLTFSTLTVSNMSPEDSSIYLCSVHPLQGASGYTFGSGTRLTVV.

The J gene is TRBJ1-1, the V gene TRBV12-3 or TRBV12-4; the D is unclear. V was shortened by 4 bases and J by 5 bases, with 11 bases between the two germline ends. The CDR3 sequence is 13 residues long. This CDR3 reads CASSWLMGTEAFF. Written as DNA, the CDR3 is TGTGCCAGCAGTTGGCTGATGGGTACTGAAGCTTTCTTT.

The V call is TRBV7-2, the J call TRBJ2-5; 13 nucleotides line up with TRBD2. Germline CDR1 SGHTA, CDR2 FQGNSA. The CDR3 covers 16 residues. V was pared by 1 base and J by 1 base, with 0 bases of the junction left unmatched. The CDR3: CASSLGTSGGQETQYF. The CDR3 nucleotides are TGTGCCAGCAGCTTAGGGACTAGCGGGGGCCAAGAGACCCAGTACTTC.